This TCR beta chain emerged from a study of technical replicates of blood from several donors. CDR3 size: 13 residues. The germline V gene encodes CDR1 SQVTM and CDR2 ANQGSEA. V dropped 4 bases and J dropped 4 bases, with 13 bases sitting between them. Profiling relied on immunoSEQ multiplex PCR, and the TCRdb table lists in-frame clones only, not all of them. Of 66,000 or so clones detected, more than 95% appear once; the ten largest clones hold 0.15% to 0.25%. V and J are TRBV29-1 and TRBJ1-1, with D perhaps TRBD1 (5 bases). The specimen was T cells isolated from PBMCs. This sequence originates from a human donor in good health. This CDR3 reads CSVVGELTTEAFF. CDR3 nucleotides: TGCAGCGTTGTAGGGGAATTGACCACTGAAGCTTTCTTT.